Presented here are 16 T cell receptor beta chains from one specimen sequenced in a study of cytomegalovirus exposure and HLA in healthy donors. A multiplex PCR was run with 60 Vbeta primers and 13 Jbeta primers. Produced via immunoSEQ multiplex PCR; TCRdb's table is partial and in-frame only. The sample comprises approximately 40,000 clones, approximately 80% of which are singletons, and under 12% rests with the top ten. The source material was PBMCs. Every receptor here comes from a woman in her late teens or twenties in good health and CMV-seropositive.

The chain links TRBV5-6 to TRBJ2-5, with D perhaps matching TRBD2 (7 bases). Deletions cut 3 bases from V and 5 bases from J, with 23 bases between. Germline V gene sequence: CDR1 SGHDT, CDR2 YYEEEE. The CDR3 extends over 17 amino acids. CDR3 sequence reads: CASSWGPGGSLGETQYF. CDR3 DNA: TGTGCCAGCAGCTGGGGGCCCGGCGGGAGCTTGGGGGAGACCCAGTACTTC. The full variable domain, with the rest looked up from reference TRBV5-6 and TRBJ2-5, is DAGVTQSPTHLIKTRGQQVTLRCSPKSGHDTVSWYQQALGQGPQFIFQYYEEEERQRGNFPDRFSGHQFPNYSSELNVNALLLGDSALYLCASSWGPGGSLGETQYFGPGTRLLVL.

This clone appeared a few times. The chain joins TRBV28 to TRBJ1-1; no reliable D call. V lost 5 bases, J lost 10 bases, and 11 bases lay in between. The CDR3 extends over 11 amino acids. In germline, CDR1 is MDHEN, CDR2 SYDVKM. The CDR3 loop is CASSNRSVAFF. CDR3 bases: TGTGCCAGCAGTAACCGGAGCGTAGCTTTCTTT. The full variable domain, its missing parts supplied by reference TRBV28 and TRBJ1-1, is DVKVTQSSRYLVKRTGEKVFLECVQDMDHENMFWYRQDPGLGLRLIYFSYDVKMKEKGDIPEGYSVSREKKERFSLILESASTNQTSMYLCASSNRSVAFFGQGTRLTVV.

The chain links TRBV5-1 to TRBJ2-2; 8 bases map to TRBD1. Germline V CDR1 and CDR2: SGHRS, YFSETQ. CDR3 length equals 14 residues. Unmatched junction bases numbered 3, after V lost 4 bases and J lost 4 bases. Here the CDR3 DNA reads TGCGCCAGCAGCCTGACAGGGGCCACCGGGGAGCTGTTTTTT. This translates into CASSLTGATGELFF. The variable domain in full, completed from reference TRBV5-1 and TRBJ2-2, reads KAGVTQTPRYLIKTRGQQVTLSCSPISGHRSVSWYQQTPGQGLQFLFEYFSETQRNKGNFPGRFSGRQFSNSRSEMNVSTLELGDSALYLCASSLTGATGELFFGEGSRLTVL.

The V call is TRBV30, the J call TRBJ1-5, with 7 nucleotides matching TRBD1. The germline V gene has CDR1 GTSNPN and CDR2 SVGIG (reference sequence). The CDR3 is 13 amino acids. Trimming took 6 bases from V and 6 from J; bases not matched to a gene: 8. CDR3 region: CACATGSFQPQHF. The CDR3 region has the DNA TGTGCCTGCGCGACAGGGTCCTTTCAGCCCCAGCATTTT.

This chain uses TRBV7-2 with TRBJ1-2, with D perhaps TRBD1 (5 bases). Germline CDR1 SGHTA, CDR2 FQGNSA. The CDR3 runs to 15 residues. Between the trimmed V and J ends, which lost 1 base and 4 bases, there was a span of 13 bases. The CDR3 DNA sequence: TGTGCCAGCAGCTTAGGTTGGCAGGGAGGCTATGGCTACACCTTC. It translates to CASSLGWQGGYGYTF.

Points on this clone: The CDR3 end shows no conserved phenylalanine or tryptophan, and so a read error is likely. V and J are TRBV10-3 and TRBJ2-7, with D unclear. The CDR3 spans 13 residues. Germline loops: CDR1 ENHRY, CDR2 SYGVKD. V was shortened by 6 bases and J by 0 bases, with 9 bases between the two germline ends. For the CDR3, the DNA is TGTGCCATCAGCACGGAGAGCTCCTACGAGCAGTACCTC. It yields the protein CAISTESSYEQYL.

The chain recombines TRBV29-1 with TRBJ2-7; TRBD2 aligns across 9 bases. CDR3 length: 14 residues. The V and J ends lost 4 bases and 0 bases, in that order; junction bases with no gene match: 4. Germline CDR1 SQVTM, CDR2 ANQGSEA. CDR3 region: CSVVDSGGSYEQYF. CDR3 DNA: TGCAGCGTTGTTGATAGCGGGGGCTCCTACGAGCAGTACTTC.

This chain uses TRBV21-1 with TRBJ2-7; the table's D call, TRBD1, has no DNA check behind it. TRBV21-1 has pseudogene status. CDR3 length equals 17 residues. The chain's CDR3 is CASSKESVTGGSCEQYF. The CDR3, as DNA: TGTGCCAGCAGCAAAGAAAGCGTGACAGGGGGCTCTTGCGAGCAGTACTTC.

This clone was counted a single time. This chain connects TRBV27 to TRBJ1-1, with 9 bases matching TRBD1. This CDR3 has 16 residues. Germline V gene lookup returns CDR1 MNHEY and CDR2 SMNVEV (reference sequence). V was pared by 3 bases and J by 6 bases, with 11 bases of the junction left unmatched. DNA for the CDR3: TGTGCCAGCAGTTTTTTACCCGGACAGGGGATCCCTGAAGCTTTCTTT. Its protein product is CASSFLPGQGIPEAFF.

The chain has TRBV5-4 and TRBJ2-3; D possibly corresponds to TRBD1 (6 bases). Germline V lookup: CDR1 SGHNT, CDR2 YYREEE (reference sequence). The length of the CDR3 is 16 residues. The ends were cut back, 5 bases at V and 2 bases at J, with 18 bases in the middle. CDR3 DNA: TGTGCCAGCAGAGGAACAGGGACCTCATACACAGATACGCAGTATTTT. Translation gives CASRGTGTSYTDTQYF. Together with reference TRBV5-4 and TRBJ2-3, the CDR3 gives the full variable domain: ETGVTQSPTHLIKTRGQQVTLRCSSQSGHNTVSWYQQALGQGPQFIFQYYREEENGRGNFPPRFSGLQFPNYSSELNVNALELDDSALYLCASRGTGTSYTDTQYFGPGTRLTVL.

This rearrangement joins TRBV7-8 to TRBJ2-2; TRBD1 matches 11 bases. The CDR3 length is 17 residues. The germline CDR1 and CDR2 sequences are SGHVS and FQNEAQ. V trimming: 1 base; J trimming: 3 bases; junction bases outside the gene matches: 4. The CDR3 DNA sequence: TGTGCCAGCAGCTTAGAGGGGACAGGGGGATACACCGGGGAGCTGTTTTTT. Translating gives CASSLEGTGGYTGELFF.

This clone was found once. The rearrangement uses TRBV4-3 and TRBJ1-4; D gene uncertain. Germline V gene data show CDR1 as LGHNA and CDR2 as YSLEER. Trimming shortened V by 0 bases and J by 8 bases, and 7 bases separated the two germline ends. There are 13 residues in the CDR3. The CDR3 bases are TGCGCCAGCAGCCAAGATCTCCTCGAAAAACTGTTTTTT. As protein: CASSQDLLEKLFF.

Comment on this clone: Compared with germline, one end of the junction differs, possibly owing to a read error. The chain has TRBV6-1 and TRBJ2-7, with 11 bases fitting TRBD2. Germline values: CDR1 MNHNS, CDR2 SASEGT. The CDR3 has 15 residues. In DNA, the CDR3 is TGTGTCAGCAGCCAGACTAGCGGGACCCCGGAGGAGCAGTACTTC. It translates to CVSSQTSGTPEEQYF.

J is TRBJ1-1 and V is TRBV19, with D possibly TRBD1 on 6 matching bases. The ends were cut back, 9 bases at V and 1 base at J, with 9 bases in the middle. CDR3 length: 12 amino acids. Germline V gene sequence: CDR1 LNHDA, CDR2 SQIVND (reference sequence). The DNA for the CDR3 is TGTGCCAGCACACAGGGGAACACTGAAGCTTTCTTT. Protein: CASTQGNTEAFF. Based on the CDR3 plus reference TRBV19 and TRBJ1-1, the full variable domain is DGGITQSPKYLFRKEGQNVTLSCEQNLNHDAMYWYRQDPGQGLRLIYYSQIVNDFQKGDIAEGYSVSREKKESFPLTVTSAQKNPTAFYLCASTQGNTEAFFGQGTRLTVV.

The CDR3 nucleotides are TGTGCCAGCAGCTCTGGAGGCGGGCTCACAGATACGCAGTATTTT. Translating it yields CASSSGGGLTDTQYF. The V call is TRBV11-2, the J call TRBJ2-3; a weak D match, TRBD2 (5 bases). This CDR3 spans 15 amino acids. V gave up 4 bases and J gave up 2 bases, with 13 bases separating them. Germline loops: CDR1 SGHAT, CDR2 FQNNGV.

The V and J genes are TRBV7-2 and TRBJ1-2, with 8 bases that match TRBD1. There are 13 residues in the CDR3. V lost 4 bases to trimming and J lost 8 bases; unmatched junction nucleotides: 6. Germline V gives CDR1 SGHTA, CDR2 FQGNSA. The CDR3 DNA is TGTGCCAGCAGCTCGGACAGGGAAGGAGGCTACACCTTC. Residues: CASSSDREGGYTF.